A single sample gave rise to the 22 T cell receptor beta chains below, sequenced in a study of T cells in Graves' hyperthyroidism and ophthalmopathy. TCR beta CDR3 regions were amplified from RNA. Using the HTBI primer set, a first-round RT-PCR was run on the TCR CDR3. One entry per CDR3 protein results from TCRdb running MiXCR on the multiplex PCR reads. In the table there are approximately 200,000 distinct CDR3 sequences, around 18% of which are singletons. Sequenced sample: blood. These receptors were taken from a man aged 35 to 55 with Graves' hyperthyroidism.

This clonotype was counted only a few times. V is TRBV19 and J is TRBJ2-4, with 8 bases lining up with TRBD1. V trimming: 4 bases; J trimming: 2 bases; junction bases outside the gene matches: 7. CDR3 length equals 16 residues. Germline CDR1 and CDR2: LNHDA and SQIVND (reference sequence). In DNA, the CDR3 is TGTGCCAGTAGTAGGGCAGGGGGCTTATCCAAAAACATTCAGTACTTC. Translated: CASSRAGGLSKNIQYF.

This clonotype appeared a few times. Possible read error: a much larger clone is one base away. This sequence joins TRBV28 and TRBJ1-4; D not certain. CDR3 length equals 17 residues. V was shortened by 1 base and J by 4 bases, with 16 bases between the two germline ends. Germline V gives CDR1 MDHEN, CDR2 SYDVKM. The CDR3 DNA reads as TGTGCCAGCAGTTTATCCCTCCTGGCGGGAAATAATGAAAAACTGTTTTTT. This encodes CASSLSLLAGNNEKLFF.

The CDR3 sequence: CASSSGLGTSGVTSTDTQYF. CDR3 in DNA: TGTGCCAGCAGTTCCGGACTCGGGACTAGCGGAGTAACTAGCACAGATACGCAGTATTTT. The gene calls are TRBV6-2 or TRBV6-3 and TRBJ2-3; the match to TRBD2 covers 11 bases. The CDR3 extends over 20 amino acids. The J segment lost 0 bases and the V segment lost 4 bases, leaving 15 bases of the junction unmatched. Looked up from germline, CDR1 is MNHEY and CDR2 is SVGEGT.

The chain recombines TRBV20-1 with TRBJ2-7; D assignment may be TRBD1 or TRBD2 (6 bases each). The CDR3 spans 15 residues. Per the germline V gene, CDR1 is DFQATT and CDR2 is SNEGSKA (reference sequence). The V end lost 1 base, the J end lost 6 bases, and 19 bases lay between the germline ends. The CDR3 sequence is CSARVPGAFLVEQYF. CDR3 nucleotide sequence: TGCAGTGCTAGAGTCCCGGGGGCCTTTCTGGTCGAGCAGTACTTC.

This clonotype has a count of ten or more. This chain uses TRBV30 with TRBJ1-4, with D unclear. The CDR3 is 14 amino acids. The V gene's germline CDR1 is GTSNPN and CDR2 SVGIG (reference sequence). Trimming pared 4 bases from V and 4 bases from J, leaving 13 bases between. The CDR3 sequence is CAWNSGRVNEKLFF. The CDR3 nucleotides read TGTGCCTGGAACAGTGGGCGGGTTAATGAAAAACTGTTTTTT.

This clonotype appeared many times. This chain connects TRBV20-1 to TRBJ1-6; D ambiguous. The CDR3 has 14 residues. Trimming cost V 3 bases and J 9 bases, with 15 bases left between them. The V gene's germline CDR1 is DFQATT and CDR2 SNEGSKA (reference sequence). The CDR3 sequence: CSASTGNEGSPLHF. The CDR3 DNA is TGCAGTGCTAGCACCGGGAACGAGGGTTCACCCCTCCACTTT.

This clonotype was counted ten times or more. The V and J genes are TRBV6-2 or TRBV6-3 and TRBJ2-5, with D perhaps being TRBD1 or TRBD2 (5 bases each). Trimming removed 6 bases at V and 1 base at J, with 12 bases between. Germline CDR1 is MNHEY and CDR2 is SVGEGT. This CDR3 is built from 14 residues. The CDR3 sequence is CASSLSGAQETQYF. The CDR3 region has the DNA TGTGCCAGCAGCCTATCCGGGGCCCAAGAGACCCAGTACTTC.

This clonotype showed up just a few times. The CDR3 here is CSAPLRGWGSSYGYTF. CDR3 coding DNA: TGCAGTGCTCCCTTGAGAGGGTGGGGATCTTCCTATGGCTACACCTTC. The genes are TRBV20-1 and TRBJ1-2; D ambiguous. V gave up 5 bases and J gave up 4 bases, with 23 bases separating them. The germline gives CDR1 DFQATT, CDR2 SNEGSKA (reference sequence). The CDR3 loop spans 16 amino acids.

There are many counts of this clonotype. The V gene is TRBV6-2 or TRBV6-3, the J gene TRBJ2-1; TRBD1 matches at 7 bases. The CDR3 loop spans 19 amino acids. The V gene end was trimmed by 6 bases and the J gene end by 0 bases; junction bases not matched to a gene: 17. The germline V gene has CDR1 MNHEY and CDR2 SVGEGT. As DNA, the CDR3 is TGTGCCAGCAGGCAGACAGGGTCCCTTACTCAAAGCTCCTACAATGAGCAGTTCTTC. As protein: CASRQTGSLTQSSYNEQFF.

This clonotype was counted between two and nine times. V usage is TRBV10-3 and J usage is TRBJ2-5; 7 bases match TRBD1. The CDR3 is 15 residues long. In germline, CDR1 is ENHRY, CDR2 SYGVKD. The J segment lost 6 bases and the V segment lost 3 bases, leaving 10 bases of the junction unmatched. The CDR3 region has the DNA TGTGCCATCAGTGACTCCGACAGGGACGTGAAGACCCAGTACTTC. Translated: CAISDSDRDVKTQYF.

This clonotype was recorded many times. The V call is TRBV3-1, the J call TRBJ2-1; 8 nucleotides align to TRBD2. Germline lookup yields CDR1 LGHDT and CDR2 YNNKEL (reference sequence). The V and J ends lost 5 bases and 6 bases, in that order; junction bases with no gene match: 9. The CDR3 has 15 residues. CDR3 in DNA: TGTGCCAGCAGCGAACTAGCGGAGTCGCCCAATGAGCAGTTCTTC. Protein sequence: CASSELAESPNEQFF.

J is TRBJ2-6 and V is TRBV7-6; D unresolved. CDR1 SGHVS and CDR2 FNYEAQ come from the germline V gene. Deletions cut 3 bases from V and 4 bases from J, with 13 bases between. The CDR3 loop spans 16 amino acids. For the CDR3, the DNA is TGTGCCAGCAGCTTCCAAGTGGTCTCCGGGGCCAACGTCCTGACTTTC. Encoded protein: CASSFQVVSGANVLTF.

This clonotype has more than one count but fewer than ten. This chain joins TRBV27 and TRBJ1-1; D call uncertain. V was cut by 6 bases and J by 1 base, with 12 bases left in between. This CDR3 region has 14 residues. The germline V gene has CDR1 MNHEY and CDR2 SMNVEV (reference sequence). In DNA, the CDR3 is TGTGCCAGCAGGGGCCGGCGAGGGAACACTGAAGCTTTCTTT. It specifies CASRGRRGNTEAFF.

This clonotype has at least ten counts. The gene calls are TRBV11-2 and TRBJ2-7; no definite D call. Trimming pared 0 bases from V and 0 bases from J, leaving 9 bases between. This CDR3 spans 15 amino acids. CDR1 and CDR2 from the germline V gene are SGHAT and FQNNGV. The CDR3 nucleotides are TGTGCCAGCAGCTTAGAACCGCAAACCTCCTACGAGCAGTACTTC. Translation gives CASSLEPQTSYEQYF. The variable domain in full, with the rest retrieved from reference TRBV11-2 and TRBJ2-7, is EAGVAQSPRYKIIEKRQSVAFWCNPISGHATLYWYQQILGQGPKLLIQFQNNGVVDDSQLPKDRFSAERLKGVDSTLKIQPAKLEDSAVYLCASSLEPQTSYEQYFGPGTRLTVT.

This clonotype was counted many times. The DNA for the CDR3 is TGTGCCAGCAGCTTAAAGCGGGGGGGCATCAATGAGCAGTTCTTC. Amino acid sequence: CASSLKRGGINEQFF. This chain connects TRBV7-3 to TRBJ2-1; 10 positions agree with TRBD2. The CDR3 totals 15 residues. The V segment lost 1 base and the J segment 6 bases; nucleotides outside the gene matches: 3. CDR1 is SGHTA and CDR2 is FQGTGA in the germline V gene. Using reference TRBV7-3 and TRBJ2-1 for the parts outside the CDR3, the full variable domain is GAGVSQTPSNKVTEKGKYVELRCDPISGHTALYWYRQSLGQGPEFLIYFQGTGAADDSGLPNDRFFAVRPEGSVSTLKIQRTERGDSAVYLCASSLKRGGINEQFFGPGTRLTVL.

This clonotype was counted at least ten times. This chain links TRBV20-1 with TRBJ2-1, with TRBD2 matching over 8 bases. The ends lost 0 bases at V and 4 bases at J; junction bases unmatched: 5. The CDR3 spans 15 residues. The germline V gene encodes CDR1 DFQATT and CDR2 SNEGSKA (reference sequence). The CDR3 coding sequence is TGCAGTGCTAGAGAAAATCAGCGGGGGTACAATGAGCAGTTCTTC. Encoded protein: CSARENQRGYNEQFF.

The sample holds many counts of this clonotype. The V and J genes are TRBV5-1 and TRBJ2-3, with 9 bases aligning to TRBD1. Germline V gene sequence: CDR1 SGHRS, CDR2 YFSETQ. The CDR3 extends over 14 amino acids. J was trimmed by 5 bases and V by 6 bases; bases with no gene match: 7. CDR3 sequence (DNA): TGCGCCAGCACCGCGGGGGACAGGGTAGATACGCAGTATTTT. The encoded protein is CASTAGDRVDTQYF.

This clonotype was recorded at least ten times. The chain combines TRBV9 with TRBJ2-3; 8 nucleotides match TRBD2. This CDR3 is built from 16 residues. Germline V gene data show CDR1 as SGDLS and CDR2 as YYNGEE. V trimming: 2 bases; J trimming: 1 base; junction bases outside the gene matches: 6. The CDR3 nucleotides are TGTGCCAGCAGCGTTGTAGCGGGGTTTGGCACAGATACGCAGTATTTT. Protein sequence: CASSVVAGFGTDTQYF.

There are many counts of this clonotype. The J gene is TRBJ2-1, the V gene TRBV3-1, with D unresolved. The CDR3 consists of 13 residues. Deletions cut 0 bases from V and 9 bases from J, with 9 bases between. Germline values: CDR1 LGHDT, CDR2 YNNKEL (reference sequence). The CDR3 DNA sequence: TGTGCCAGCAGCCAAGATTATGGGGTTGAGCAGTTCTTC. Translating it yields CASSQDYGVEQFF.

This clonotype was detected many times. The chain carries TRBV3-1 and TRBJ2-4; 11 bases agree with TRBD1. The CDR3 sequence is 16 residues long. J was trimmed by 8 bases and V by 3 bases; bases with no gene match: 9. Germline values: CDR1 LGHDT, CDR2 YNNKEL (reference sequence). The CDR3 coding sequence is TGTGCCAGCAGCCATCCCCCCGGGACAGGGGGGGACATTCAGTACTTC. Translation: CASSHPPGTGGDIQYF.

The rearrangement links TRBV19 to TRBJ2-7, with D possibly being TRBD1 (5 bases). Trimming took 6 bases from V and 6 from J, leaving 15 bases between them. CDR3 length: 13 amino acids. Germline CDR1 and CDR2: LNHDA and SQIVND (reference sequence). The chain's CDR3 is CASSSDKTCEQYF. The CDR3 DNA is TGTGCCAGTAGCTCGGACAAGACTTGCGAGCAGTACTTC.

This clonotype occurred many times. The rearrangement links TRBV30 to TRBJ2-1; maybe TRBD1 (5 bases). Germline CDR1 and CDR2: GTSNPN and SVGIG (reference sequence). V lost 6 bases, J lost 7 bases, and 10 bases lay in between. The CDR3 sequence is 11 residues long. The CDR3 coding sequence is TGTGCCTGCGCCAGGGAAAATGAGCAGTTCTTC. This encodes CACARENEQFF.